The next 27 T cell receptor beta chains were all read from a single sample in a study of shared clonotypes between healthy human individuals. Assay: immunoSEQ multiplex PCR; the TCRdb copy retains only in-frame clones and omits some. The sample lists around 300,000 clones; about nine tenths were seen once. Input material: memory CD8+ T cells sorted from blood. Subset in this sample: CD45RO+ cells pooled with CCR7-negative TemRA cells. These receptors all come from a man aged 18 to 30 in good health.

The CDR3 DNA is TGTGCCAGCAGGGACCTACAGGGGGCTTATGGAAACACCATATATTTT. This translates into CASRDLQGAYGNTIYF. V and J are TRBV2 and TRBJ1-3, with 9 bases matching TRBD1. The junction had 9 bases not matched to a gene; V was cut back by 6 bases and J by 3 bases. The CDR3 extends over 16 amino acids. Per the germline V gene, CDR1 is SNHLY and CDR2 is FYNNEI.

This rearrangement joins TRBV13 to TRBJ2-7; D gene unclear. This CDR3 has 12 residues. Germline V lookup: CDR1 PRHDT, CDR2 FYEKMQ (reference sequence). Trimming took off 2 bases at V and 6 bases at J, with 8 bases between the two ends. CDR3 amino acids: CASSLTPGEQYF. In nucleotides, the CDR3 is TGTGCCAGCAGCTTAACCCCTGGCGAGCAGTACTTC.

The rearrangement joins TRBV4-1 to TRBJ2-7, with 11 bases aligning to TRBD2. Germline assignment: CDR1 MGHRA and CDR2 YSYEKL. The V gene end was trimmed by 0 bases and the J gene end by 4 bases; junction bases not matched to a gene: 2. CDR3 length equals 15 residues. CDR3 residues: CASSQELAGVYEQYF. The CDR3 DNA follows: TGCGCCAGCAGCCAAGAACTAGCGGGAGTGTACGAGCAGTACTTC.

The V gene is TRBV4-3, the J gene TRBJ2-7; perhaps TRBD1 as D (7 bases). Germline loops: CDR1 LGHNA, CDR2 YSLEER. This CDR3 contains 16 residues. Trimming removed 1 base at V and 4 bases at J, with 17 bases between. This CDR3 is CASSQGLGQRVYEQYF. The CDR3 nucleotides read TGCGCCAGCAGCCAAGGGTTGGGACAGCGGGTTTACGAGCAGTACTTC.

The chain couples TRBV4-1 to TRBJ2-7, with 14 bases identical to TRBD2. CDR1 and CDR2 (germline): MGHRA, YSYEKL. V was clipped by 4 bases and J by 4 bases; unmatched bases: 9. The CDR3 is made up of 17 amino acids. The CDR3 protein is CASSLGGTSGSGYEQYF. CDR3 sequence (DNA): TGCGCCAGCAGCCTTGGGGGGACTAGCGGGAGTGGTTACGAGCAGTACTTC.

This sequence joins TRBV7-6 and TRBJ2-5; 8 bases line up with TRBD2. Looked up from germline, CDR1 is SGHVS and CDR2 is FNYEAQ. CDR3 length: 16 amino acids. Trimming cost V 3 bases and J 4 bases; bases outside gene matches: 10. The CDR3 nucleotides are TGTGCCAGCAGCTTTCGGACTAGCTATAAAAGAGAGACCCAGTACTTC. Translating gives CASSFRTSYKRETQYF.

The chain recombines TRBV5-1 with TRBJ1-2; 8 bases are a match to TRBD1. Trimming cost V 4 bases and J 8 bases; bases outside gene matches: 10. The CDR3 is made up of 14 amino acids. The germline CDR1 and CDR2 sequences are SGHRS and YFSETQ. CDR3 in DNA: TGCGCCAGCAGCCCCCCGACAGGGGCGCTCGGCTACACCTTC. Translating gives CASSPPTGALGYTF.

The gene calls are TRBV5-1 and TRBJ2-1, with D maybe TRBD1 (6 bases). Germline loops: CDR1 SGHRS, CDR2 YFSETQ. V was cut by 0 bases and J by 10 bases, with 20 bases left in between. This CDR3 is built from 16 residues. The CDR3 DNA reads TGCGCCAGCAGCTTGGAACAGGGATTCCTAAAATACGAGCAGTTCTTC. Its translation is CASSLEQGFLKYEQFF.

V usage is TRBV28 and J usage is TRBJ1-2; no firm D call. The CDR3 sequence is 14 residues long. The V end lost 2 bases, the J end lost 6 bases, and 13 bases lay between the germline ends. Germline loops: CDR1 MDHEN, CDR2 SYDVKM. Here the CDR3 reads CASSLHQVKDGYTF. The CDR3 bases are TGTGCCAGCAGTTTACACCAGGTGAAGGATGGCTACACCTTC.

The V gene is TRBV4-1, the J gene TRBJ1-6; D is possibly TRBD1 (5 bases). V lost 0 bases to trimming and J lost 7 bases, with 10 bases between them. Germline assignment: CDR1 MGHRA and CDR2 YSYEKL. The CDR3 is 15 residues long. The CDR3 region has the DNA TGCGCCAGCAGCCAAGAACCGGGGCTGAATTCACCCCTCCACTTT. Protein: CASSQEPGLNSPLHF.

The chain has TRBV7-9 and TRBJ1-1; D possibly corresponds to TRBD1 (6 bases). Trimming stripped 1 base from V and 10 bases from J, with 13 bases between. CDR3 length: 13 residues. Germline V gives CDR1 SEHNR, CDR2 FQNEAQ (reference sequence). The CDR3 nucleotides read TGTGCCAGCAGCTTAGTGACGGGGGCCGGAGCTTTCTTT. Amino acids: CASSLVTGAGAFF.

This clone was found once. V usage is TRBV7-8 and J usage is TRBJ2-7; 13 bases line up with TRBD2. Germline values: CDR1 SGHVS, CDR2 FQNEAQ. V lost 5 bases to trimming and J lost 0 bases; unmatched junction nucleotides: 10. The CDR3 extends over 18 amino acids. CDR3 coding DNA: TGTGCCAGCAGCGGGCGACTAGCGGGGGGATCGAGCTCCTACGAGCAGTACTTC. The encoded protein is CASSGRLAGGSSSYEQYF.

CDR3 coding DNA: TGTGCCAGTAGTATAGCCTTCGGACAGATCCCACGTGCTAACTATGGCTACACCTTC. Amino acids: CASSIAFGQIPRANYGYTF. V and J are TRBV19 and TRBJ1-2; maybe TRBD1 (6 bases). V gave up 1 base and J gave up 0 bases, with 21 bases separating them. The CDR3 runs 19 residues. Germline loops: CDR1 LNHDA, CDR2 SQIVND (reference sequence).

To note about this clone: Other DNA sequences in the same sample also yield this CDR3. This chain connects TRBV27 to TRBJ1-2; D might be TRBD1 (5 bases). Germline CDR1 reads MNHEY; CDR2 reads SMNVEV (reference sequence). V gave up 5 bases and J gave up 6 bases, with 16 bases separating them. This CDR3 is 14 amino acids long. The CDR3 DNA reads TGTGCCAGCAGTCTCGGACAAGGGGCGGATGGCTACACCTTC. Encoded protein: CASSLGQGADGYTF.

This clone came up once. The chain has TRBV2 and TRBJ1-2; 8 bases map to TRBD1. V shed 10 bases, J shed 7 bases, and the junction held 11 bases outside the gene matches. CDR1 is SNHLY, CDR2 FYNNEI, per germline. The CDR3 has 13 residues. CDR3 DNA: TGTGCCACCGTCCCCCAGGGGGCGTCTGGCTACACCTTC. Amino acids: CATVPQGASGYTF. The entire variable domain, with the rest obtained from reference TRBV2 and TRBJ1-2, is as follows: EPEVTQTPSHQVTQMGQEVILRCVPISNHLYFYWYRQILGQKVEFLVSFYNNEISEKSEIFDDQFSVERPDGSNFTLKIRSTKLEDSAMYFCATVPQGASGYTFGSGTRLTVV.

The chain combines TRBV9 with TRBJ1-4, with TRBD1 matching 12 bases. The V gene's germline CDR1 is SGDLS and CDR2 YYNGEE. The CDR3 runs 14 residues. V gave up 3 bases and J gave up 8 bases; unmatched junction bases: 2. The CDR3 here is CASSEGQGAEKLFF. The CDR3, as DNA: TGTGCCAGCAGCGAGGGACAGGGGGCCGAAAAACTGTTTTTT.

The genes are TRBV5-6 and TRBJ1-5; perhaps TRBD1 as D (6 bases). CDR3 length equals 16 residues. V was clipped by 4 bases and J by 0 bases, with 14 bases between them. CDR1 and CDR2 (germline): SGHDT, YYEEEE. CDR3 in amino acids: CASSVRDTYSNQPQHF. CDR3 DNA sequence: TGTGCCAGCAGCGTCCGGGACACATATAGCAATCAGCCCCAGCATTTT.

This chain uses TRBV4-1 with TRBJ2-2; maybe TRBD2 (6 bases). In germline, CDR1 is MGHRA, CDR2 YSYEKL. This CDR3 spans 16 amino acids. Between the trimmed V and J ends, which lost 1 base and 4 bases, there was a span of 13 bases. In DNA form, the CDR3 reads TGCGCCAGCAGCCAAGTACACGGGGGACCCACCGGGGAGCTGTTTTTT. Protein product: CASSQVHGGPTGELFF.

The rearrangement uses TRBV7-9 and TRBJ1-6; D remains unclear. Trimming shortened V by 6 bases and J by 0 bases, and 18 bases separated the two germline ends. The germline V gene has CDR1 SEHNR and CDR2 FQNEAQ (reference sequence). The length of the CDR3 is 18 residues. CDR3 DNA: TGTGCCAGCAGTTCCCTGAGGACGGAAATCTCCTATAATTCACCCCTCCACTTT. Protein product: CASSSLRTEISYNSPLHF.

Comment on this clone: This CDR3 is also generated by other DNA sequences in the sample. The chain links TRBV20-1 to TRBJ1-1; D may be TRBD1 (6 bases). Germline CDR1 is DFQATT and CDR2 is SNEGSKA (reference sequence). V dropped 4 bases and J dropped 7 bases, with 10 bases sitting between them. The CDR3 loop spans 11 amino acids. In DNA, the CDR3 is TGCAGTGCTACGAGGGGGAATGAAGCTTTCTTT. Its translation: CSATRGNEAFF.

CDR3 nucleotide sequence: TGTGCCAGCAGCTTAGGAGCCGGGACAGGGGGGCCAGAAGCTTTCTTT. Translated, it gives CASSLGAGTGGPEAFF. The chain has TRBV11-2 and TRBJ1-1, with TRBD1 identical over 11 bases. The V gene end was trimmed by 1 base and the J gene end by 8 bases; junction bases not matched to a gene: 9. Germline V gene lookup returns CDR1 SGHAT and CDR2 FQNNGV. This CDR3 has 16 residues.

The chain combines TRBV19 with TRBJ2-1, with 10 bases lining up with TRBD2. This CDR3 has 16 amino acids. Unmatched junction bases numbered 10, after V lost 6 bases and J lost 5 bases. Germline V lookup: CDR1 LNHDA, CDR2 SQIVND (reference sequence). CDR3 bases: TGTGCCAGTAGCCTCCCTCTAGCGGGAGAGCACAATGAGCAGTTCTTC. Translating it yields CASSLPLAGEHNEQFF.

The chain is built from TRBV9 and TRBJ1-3; perhaps TRBD1 as D (6 bases). This CDR3 region has 16 residues. The V and J ends lost 3 bases and 0 bases respectively, with 13 bases between them. In germline, CDR1 is SGDLS, CDR2 YYNGEE. This CDR3 reads CASSDTGSLSGNTIYF. CDR3 nucleotides: TGTGCCAGCAGCGATACAGGGTCCCTCTCTGGAAACACCATATATTTT.

This chain uses TRBV30 with TRBJ2-2; 12 nucleotides align to TRBD2. This CDR3 is built from 17 residues. Germline trimming cut 5 bases from V and 1 base from J; bases unmatched to any gene: 8. Germline CDR1 reads GTSNPN; CDR2 reads SVGIG (reference sequence). The CDR3 is CAWGLAGLLMNTGELFF. The CDR3 DNA is TGTGCCTGGGGACTAGCGGGACTTCTTATGAACACCGGGGAGCTGTTTTTT.

This rearrangement joins TRBV28 to TRBJ1-2, with 10 bases aligning to TRBD1. Germline V CDR1 and CDR2: MDHEN, SYDVKM. With V trimmed by 3 bases and J by 3 bases, 10 bases remained unmatched. This CDR3 spans 17 amino acids. CDR3 residues: CASSFWDRGAWHYGYTF. The CDR3 coding sequence is TGTGCCAGCAGTTTTTGGGACAGGGGCGCCTGGCACTATGGCTACACCTTC.

This clone has only one observation. This sequence joins TRBV7-9 and TRBJ2-3; D is unresolved. V lost 6 bases and J 3 bases, leaving 7 bases between the germline ends. The CDR3 contains 12 residues. CDR1 is SEHNR, CDR2 FQNEAQ, per germline (reference sequence). The CDR3 region is CASRIGTDTQYF. As DNA, the CDR3 is TGTGCCAGCAGAATAGGAACAGATACGCAGTATTTT.

This rearrangement joins TRBV11-2 to TRBJ2-7; D is ambiguous. V was pared by 0 bases and J by 8 bases, with 5 bases between. Germline V gene sequence: CDR1 SGHAT, CDR2 FQNNGV. CDR3 length equals 11 residues. CDR3 DNA sequence: TGTGCCAGCAGCTTAGAGATGAAGCAGTACTTC. As protein: CASSLEMKQYF.